The text below deals with one TCR beta chain. Its antigen is still unknown. The data derive from a study of T cell repertoires in ileal Crohn's disease. Adults with ileal or ileocolonic Crohn's disease and an indication for resection were eligible. Each sample's TCRB immunosequencing used roughly 500 nanograms of biopsy DNA. TCRdb's copy holds only in-frame clones and misses some; the assay was immunoSEQ multiplex PCR. Among some 15,000 clones listed, 65% to 85% were seen once. Findings and limits, study-wide: Compared with CD4 T cells, sorted CD8 cells carried more expanded clones. Active smokers at surgery had more clonal expansions than non-smokers.

This TCR came from an adult with Crohn's disease. Input material: ileal tissue.

The chain's CDR3 is CASLRDRGLRNTIYF. Written as DNA, the CDR3 is TGTGCCAGTCTCCGGGACAGGGGACTTCGAAACACCATATATTTT. The chain links TRBV6-1 to TRBJ1-3, with 10 bases matching TRBD1. Germline trimming cut 9 bases from V and 5 bases from J; bases unmatched to any gene: 10. This CDR3 has 15 amino acids. Per the germline V gene, CDR1 is MNHNS and CDR2 is SASEGT.